This T cell receptor (beta chain) was profiled in a study of beta chain features in type 1 diabetes. Broader study findings: All four CD4+ subsets from Type 1 diabetes patients carried moderately but significantly shorter TCRB CDR3s.

Reverse transcribing all isolated RNA meant expressed TCRB transcripts were sequenced. Measured with immunoSEQ multiplex PCR; TCRdb has only the in-frame clones, and not every one. The repertoire holds 200,000 to 300,000 clones, with roughly 22% as singletons. V shed 4 bases, J shed 0 bases, and the junction held 3 bases outside the gene matches. CDR3 length equals 14 residues. CDR1 and CDR2 from the germline V gene are SGHTA and FQGNSA. About this clone itself: Its antigen is as yet unknown.

This TCR derives from a woman aged 40-49 years with type 1 diabetes. The chain combines TRBV7-2 with TRBJ2-7, with 7 bases matching TRBD1. Sequenced material: naive CD4+ T cells from blood. CDR3 protein: CASSSGTVSYEQYF. CDR3 DNA sequence: TGTGCCAGCAGCTCCGGGACAGTCTCCTACGAGCAGTACTTC.